This T cell receptor beta chain was recovered during a study of T cells in Graves' hyperthyroidism and ophthalmopathy. Whole-study context: Prior to any treatment, at the point of initial diagnosis, peripheral blood was collected. The study, taken as a whole, reports: Ophthalmopathy could be told apart from stable hyperthyroidism with a 13 V-J model.

Trimming cost V 2 bases and J 2 bases, with 11 bases left between them. Germline V gene data show CDR1 as LNHDA and CDR2 as SQIVND (reference sequence). This CDR3 contains 15 residues. There were TCR beta CDR3 regions amplified from RNA transcripts. First-round RT-PCR targeting the TCR CDR3 was performed with the HTBI primer set. TCRdb called the multiplex PCR reads again in MiXCR, with one record for every CDR3 protein. Here the sample spans 700,000 or so distinct CDR3 sequences, less than 20% being singletons. Only a few counts were recorded for this clonotype. Antigen specificity is unknown. This TCR was sampled from a man younger than 35 with Graves' hyperthyroidism. This chain uses TRBV19 with TRBJ2-3, with D maybe TRBD2 (5 bases). Specimen: blood. The chain's CDR3 is CASSIWSGTTDTQYF. The CDR3, as DNA: TGTGCCAGTAGTATATGGAGCGGAACCACAGATACGCAGTATTTT. Complete variable domain (other parts from reference TRBV19 and TRBJ2-3): DGGITQSPKYLFRKEGQNVTLSCEQNLNHDAMYWYRQDPGQGLRLIYYSQIVNDFQKGDIAEGYSVSREKKESFPLTVTSAQKNPTAFYLCASSIWSGTTDTQYFGPGTRLTVL.